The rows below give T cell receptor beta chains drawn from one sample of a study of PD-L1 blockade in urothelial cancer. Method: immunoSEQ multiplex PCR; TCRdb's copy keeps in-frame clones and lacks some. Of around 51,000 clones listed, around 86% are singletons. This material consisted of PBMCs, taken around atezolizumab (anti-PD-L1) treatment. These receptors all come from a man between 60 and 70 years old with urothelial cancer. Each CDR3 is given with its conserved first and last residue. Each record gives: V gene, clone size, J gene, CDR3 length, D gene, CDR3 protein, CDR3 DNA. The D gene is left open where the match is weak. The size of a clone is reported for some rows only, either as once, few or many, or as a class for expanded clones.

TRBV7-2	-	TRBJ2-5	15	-	CASSLVPARAETQYF	TGTGCCAGCAGCTTAGTCCCCGCCAGGGCGGAGACCCAGTACTTC
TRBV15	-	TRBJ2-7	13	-	CATSRDPGDEQYF	TGTGCCACCAGCAGAGATCCCGGGGACGAGCAGTACTTC
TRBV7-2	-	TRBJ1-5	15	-	CASSPLGGSIQPQHF	TGTGCCAGCAGCCCCCTGGGGGGTTCCATTCAGCCCCAGCATTTT
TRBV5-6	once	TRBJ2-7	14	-	CASSSGAGFYEQYF	TGTGCCAGCAGCTCCGGAGCCGGGTTCTACGAGCAGTACTTC
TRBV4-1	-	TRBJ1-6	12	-	CASSVPGLRLHF	TGCGCCAGCAGCGTCCCAGGGTTGCGCCTCCACTTT
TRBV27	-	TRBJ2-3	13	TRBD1	CASSIDRADTQYF	TGTGCCAGCAGTATCGACAGGGCAGATACGCAGTATTTT
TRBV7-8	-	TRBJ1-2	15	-	CASSWGEGLSYGYTF	TGTGCCAGCAGCTGGGGGGAGGGGTTGAGCTATGGCTACACCTTC
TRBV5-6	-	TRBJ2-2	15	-	CASSLTAINTGELFF	TGTGCCAGCAGCCTGACAGCAATCAACACCGGGGAGCTGTTTTTT
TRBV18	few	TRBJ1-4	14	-	CASSPSVLAEKLFF	TGTGCCAGCTCACCATCTGTGTTAGCGGAGAAACTGTTTTTT
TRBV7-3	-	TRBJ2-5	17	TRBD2	CASSLKGASGRGETQYF	TGTGCCAGCAGCTTAAAGGGAGCTAGCGGGAGGGGAGAGACCCAGTACTTC